This T cell receptor beta chain stems from a study of cytomegalovirus exposure and HLA in healthy donors. Study summary: The study placed around 80% of its roughly 410 genotyped donors in the Caucasian-associated ancestry cluster.

Points from the study as a whole: Fewer N-insertions (relative to the approximately 670-donor mean) were reportedly seen in an Asian-associated ancestry cluster in a later analysis.

Germline V gene lookup returns CDR1 MRHNA and CDR2 SNTAGT. The CDR3 consists of 16 residues. V gave up 2 bases and J gave up 5 bases; unmatched junction bases: 9. Concerning this clone itself: What it binds is unknown.

Primers for the PCR totalled 60 Vbeta and 13 Jbeta. The data were produced by immunoSEQ multiplex PCR, yet TCRdb's version contains in-frame clones alone and is incomplete. The sample lists fewer than 120,000 clones, approximately 82% occurring once. The TCR sequence derives from a man younger than 45 in good health and CMV-seropositive. Input material: PBMCs. The gene calls are TRBV6-4 and TRBJ1-5; 7 nucleotides match TRBD1. The CDR3 sequence: CASSDHHNRGDQPQHF. Here the CDR3 DNA reads TGTGCCAGCAGTGACCACCACAACAGGGGCGATCAGCCCCAGCATTTT.